This T cell receptor beta chain was recorded in a study of T cell changes during pregnancy in multiple sclerosis. Some clones are missing from TCRdb's copy, which holds only in-frame ones; the method was immunoSEQ multiplex PCR. Counted here are approximately 60,000 clones, 92% occurring once; the ten biggest clones make up 2.3%. The V gene lost 6 bases and the J gene lost 6 bases, with 15 bases spanning the gap. The CDR3 loop spans 14 amino acids. From germline, CDR1 is MNHNY and CDR2 SVGAGI (reference sequence). The sequences come from peripheral blood, collected in the first trimester of pregnancy. The sequence was collected from a female donor with multiple sclerosis, enrolled in a pregnancy study. The J gene is TRBJ2-4, the V gene TRBV6-6, with D tentatively TRBD1 (6 bases). CDR3 sequence: CASRNGQHGNIQYF. The CDR3 DNA sequence: TGTGCCAGCAGAAACGGACAGCACGGAAACATTCAGTACTTC.